This record looks at one TCR beta chain sequence and its context. Its target antigen remains unknown. One base away there is no much larger clone; base qualities are not given. To sequence the TCRbeta CDR3 region, genomic DNA was isolated from the sorted cells. The immunoSEQ Assay was used to sequence the TCRbeta CDR3 regions. The table was pulled from immuneACCESS by TCRdb, which kept in-frame rearrangements only. Such tables lose some clones; where checked, under half of the loss comes from unresolved V genes, and the rest has no known cause. This sample comprises about 60,000 clones, roughly 86% of them detected only once. Less than 1.1% of the sample is held by the ten biggest clonotypes. This entry comes from a study of OX40 agonist ivuxolimab in advanced cancers. Background on the whole study: The costimulatory receptor OX40 (CD134) was targeted by ivuxolimab, a fully human IgG2 agonistic monoclonal antibody. Patients were allowed to have had prior anti-PD-1, anti-PD-L1 or anti-CTLA-4 therapy, and 40% of the dose-escalation patients had been treated with checkpoint inhibitors. Peripheral TCRbeta sequencing was intended to test whether TCR sequence diversity was altered and clonal T-cell expansion was caused by ivuxolimab. The monotherapy dose-escalation portion (N = 52 patients) of the phase I ivuxolimab trial is reported in the paper. In the dose-escalation cohort, approximately 83% of patients were male, and the mean age was 60 years with a range of roughly 23 to 79. Intravenous ivuxolimab was administered to patients every 2 weeks at six dose levels: 0.01, 0.1, 0.3, 1.5, 3 and 10 mg/kg. Three dose-escalation patients achieved partial responses, one with hepatocellular carcinoma and two with cutaneous melanoma. Of the 52 patients in dose escalation, 19 had hepatocellular carcinoma, roughly 15 had melanoma, 9 had renal cell carcinoma and 9 had head and neck cancer. What the work shows at the level of the full study, not this receptor alone: Partial responders in the 0.1-3.0 mg/kg groups had among the lowest normalized peripheral clonal expansion, especially among CD8+ T cells. After ivuxolimab, CD8+ T cells had more expanded clones than CD4+ T cells on average. Low levels of normalized T-cell clonal expansion were also seen in some nonresponding patients. Clonal expansion of both CD4+ and CD8+ blood T cells was observed from baseline to week 6 at doses 0.1 to 3.0 mg/kg. Antigen specificity was not determined for the clonally expanded peripheral T cells.

The trial excluded patients who had a history of autoimmune disease or were on systemic immunosuppression. Peripheral blood for TCR sequencing was drawn from every dose cohort at baseline, at cycle 4 day 1 and at cycle 7 day 1. Samples were obtained from an open-label, multicenter, first-in-human phase I dose-escalation trial of ivuxolimab. The trial enrolled adults with locally advanced or metastatic head and neck squamous cell, hepatocellular, melanoma or renal cell carcinoma. Before TCR sequencing, CD4+ and CD8+ T cells were separately sorted from peripheral blood. The sequence was collected from an adult with an advanced solid tumor such as melanoma, head and neck, liver or kidney cancer. The material was CD4+ or CD8+ T cells sorted from blood, obtained in a trial of the OX40 agonist ivuxolimab.

Here is the DNA: TGCGCCAGCAGCCGCGCCGGGACTAGCGGTTTCACAGATACGCAGTATTTT. This yields the protein CASSRAGTSGFTDTQYF. The V and J genes are TRBV4-3 and TRBJ2-3, with 11 junctional bases fitting TRBD2. From V the trimming removes 4 bases and from J it removes 2 bases, while the gene matches leave 8 bases of the junction unaccounted for. The germline V gene specifies LGHNA as CDR1 and YSLEER as CDR2. The CDR3 numbers 17 residues from cysteine through phenylalanine. Just the 51-base CDR3 DNA is kept, in frame starting at base 1.